The 28 T cell receptor beta chains given below trace back to one sample, sequenced in a study of blood T cell repertoires in COVID-19 (dated by TCRdb to about 2020). Receptor libraries were prepared by the immunoSEQ multiplex PCR assay. TCRdb took over this immuneACCESS table, retaining in-frame rearrangements with V and J assigned. Such tables are incomplete; in checked studies, under half of the missing clones stem from an unresolved V gene, and the remainder is unexplained. The sample has about 23,000 clones on record, 94% of them singletons. Roughly 4% of the sample belongs to the ten largest clones. Input material: peripheral blood. Receptors were obtained from a woman between 45 and 60 years old with active COVID-19.

J is TRBJ2-7 and V is TRBV6-2 or TRBV6-3; 7 nucleotides match TRBD2. The germline CDR1 and CDR2 sequences are MNHEY and SVGEGT. The CDR3 runs to 13 residues. V was clipped by 6 bases and J by 7 bases; unmatched bases: 9. CDR3 nucleotide sequence: TGTGCCAGCAGCGGGACTACCATTAGAGAGCAGTACGTC. Translated: CASSGTTIREQYV.

The chain recombines TRBV4-2 with TRBJ1-6, with 9 bases identical to TRBD1. CDR1 is LGHNA, CDR2 YNFKEQ, per germline. CDR3 size: 18 residues. The trim removed 1 base at V and 0 bases at J, leaving 4 bases unmatched. The CDR3 spells CASSQAGTGNSYNSPLHF. The DNA for the CDR3 is TGTGCCAGCAGCCAAGCCGGGACAGGGAACTCCTATAATTCACCCCTCCACTTT.

The chain carries TRBV5-1 and TRBJ2-1, with D maybe TRBD1 (6 bases). Deletions cut 4 bases from V and 1 base from J, with 12 bases between. This CDR3 is 15 amino acids long. Germline assignment: CDR1 SGHRS and CDR2 YFSETQ. The CDR3 sequence is CASSGTGQSYNEQFF. The CDR3 coding sequence is TGCGCCAGCAGCGGCACGGGACAATCCTACAATGAGCAGTTCTTC.

The gene calls are TRBV24-1 and TRBJ2-1; 10 bases fit TRBD2. CDR1 KGHDR and CDR2 SFDVKD come from the germline V gene. V trimming: 2 bases; J trimming: 6 bases; junction bases outside the gene matches: 6. This CDR3 contains 16 residues. This CDR3 reads CATSDSLAGLFNEQFF. The CDR3 bases are TGTGCCACCAGTGATTCACTAGCGGGGCTTTTCAATGAGCAGTTCTTC.

This chain joins TRBV27 and TRBJ2-2; 12 bases are shared with TRBD1. The J segment lost 4 bases and the V segment lost 6 bases, leaving 21 bases of the junction unmatched. The CDR3 contains 21 residues. CDR1 MNHEY and CDR2 SMNVEV come from the germline V gene (reference sequence). The CDR3 reads CASSTLTSGTGGRQGTGELFF. The CDR3 bases are TGTGCCAGCAGCACACTTACTTCCGGGACAGGGGGCCGGCAGGGCACCGGGGAGCTGTTTTTT.

This chain links TRBV5-5 with TRBJ2-7; D is unclear. Germline loops: CDR1 SGHKS, CDR2 YYEKEE (reference sequence). The CDR3 totals 14 residues. V dropped 1 base and J dropped 3 bases, with 11 bases sitting between them. The CDR3 DNA follows: TGTGCCAGCAGCTTGTACCGCGGAAACTACGAGCAGTACGTC. Translated: CASSLYRGNYEQYV.

The V gene is TRBV7-2, the J gene TRBJ2-3; 7 nucleotides align to TRBD2. This CDR3 has 17 residues. Germline CDR1 SGHTA, CDR2 FQGNSA. After removal of 2 bases from V and 0 bases from J, the junction contained 8 bases not matched to a gene. CDR3 nucleotide sequence: TGTGCCAGCAGCTTAAGGGCTAGCGGATCTAGCACAGATACGCAGTATTTT. This gives the protein CASSLRASGSSTDTQYF.

V and J are TRBV5-1 and TRBJ1-1, with D possibly matching TRBD1 (6 bases). CDR1 is SGHRS and CDR2 is YFSETQ in the germline V gene. Trimming shortened V by 4 bases and J by 1 base, and 11 bases separated the two germline ends. The CDR3 has 14 amino acids. The chain's CDR3 is CASSAQGKNTEAFF. In DNA form, the CDR3 reads TGCGCCAGCAGCGCACAGGGTAAGAACACTGAAGCTTTCTTT. Drawing the rest from reference TRBV5-1 and TRBJ1-1, the complete variable domain is KAGVTQTPRYLIKTRGQQVTLSCSPISGHRSVSWYQQTPGQGLQFLFEYFSETQRNKGNFPGRFSGRQFSNSRSEMNVSTLELGDSALYLCASSAQGKNTEAFFGQGTRLTVV.

The gene calls are TRBV6-5 and TRBJ2-2, with 7 bases fitting TRBD1. Unmatched junction bases numbered 10, after V lost 6 bases and J lost 6 bases. CDR1 and CDR2 from the germline V gene are MNHEY and SVGAGI. This CDR3 is 15 amino acids long. In nucleotides, the CDR3 is TGTGCCAGCAGCTTAAAAACAGGGGCCCCCGGGGAGCTGTTTTTT. Amino acid sequence: CASSLKTGAPGELFF.

The CDR3 DNA is TGTGCCAGCAGCTTCTCTTCTAGCACAGATACGCAGTATTTT. As protein: CASSFSSSTDTQYF. The J gene is TRBJ2-3, the V gene TRBV7-9; D is undetermined. Germline V gives CDR1 SEHNR, CDR2 FQNEAQ (reference sequence). CDR3 size: 14 residues. V was cut by 3 bases and J by 0 bases, with 7 bases left in between.

The chain uses TRBV27 and TRBJ1-1; D is possibly TRBD1 (5 bases). The germline V gene encodes CDR1 MNHEY and CDR2 SMNVEV (reference sequence). The CDR3 has 14 residues. V dropped 5 bases and J dropped 1 base, with 11 bases sitting between them. CDR3 sequence: CASSRTRGNTEAFF. CDR3 coding DNA: TGTGCCAGCAGTAGGACTAGGGGGAACACTGAAGCTTTCTTT.

The chain is built from TRBV4-1 and TRBJ2-7, with TRBD2 matching over 8 bases. V trimming: 1 base; J trimming: 3 bases; junction bases outside the gene matches: 5. The CDR3 sequence is 15 residues long. Germline lookup yields CDR1 MGHRA and CDR2 YSYEKL. CDR3 sequence reads: CASSQGTSPIYEQYF. DNA for the CDR3: TGCGCCAGCAGCCAAGGGACTAGCCCAATCTACGAGCAGTACTTC.

The J gene is TRBJ2-5, the V gene TRBV7-6; 8 nucleotides align to TRBD1. J was trimmed by 3 bases and V by 2 bases; bases with no gene match: 17. The CDR3 is 19 amino acids. The germline V gene has CDR1 SGHVS and CDR2 FNYEAQ. In DNA, the CDR3 is TGTGCCAGCAGCTTATACGGCAGGGGGCTCCTTGGGGTTGAAGAGACCCAGTACTTC. This codes for CASSLYGRGLLGVEETQYF. Supplemented by reference TRBV7-6 and TRBJ2-5, the full variable domain reads GAGVSQSPRYKVTKRGQDVALRCDPISGHVSLYWYRQALGQGPEFLTYFNYEAQQDKSGLPNDRFSAERPEGSISTLTIQRTEQRDSAMYRCASSLYGRGLLGVEETQYFGPGTRLLVL.

The genes are TRBV10-3 and TRBJ2-3; 13 bases are a match to TRBD2. In germline, CDR1 is ENHRY, CDR2 SYGVKD. The ends lost 10 bases at V and 7 bases at J; junction bases unmatched: 8. The CDR3 length is 14 residues. The CDR3 loop is CATTSGGRLNTQYF. CDR3 in DNA: TGTGCCACGACTAGCGGGGGGAGGTTGAATACGCAGTATTTT.

This chain links TRBV12-5 with TRBJ1-2; D unresolved. Germline CDR1 and CDR2: LGHNT and FRNRAP. CDR3 length: 12 residues. V dropped 3 bases and J dropped 7 bases, with 9 bases sitting between them. The CDR3 is CASGFSKSGYTF. The CDR3 nucleotides read TGTGCTAGTGGTTTTAGTAAGAGTGGCTACACCTTC.

This chain connects TRBV11-2 to TRBJ1-3; 8 bases line up with TRBD1. With V trimmed by 4 bases and J by 0 bases, 2 bases remained unmatched. The CDR3 consists of 15 residues. The germline gives CDR1 SGHAT, CDR2 FQNNGV. CDR3 DNA sequence: TGTGCCAGCAGCTCCCAGGGGGCCTCTGGAAACACCATATATTTT. Protein: CASSSQGASGNTIYF. Filled out from reference TRBV11-2 and TRBJ1-3, the complete variable domain reads EAGVAQSPRYKIIEKRQSVAFWCNPISGHATLYWYQQILGQGPKLLIQFQNNGVVDDSQLPKDRFSAERLKGVDSTLKIQPAKLEDSAVYLCASSSQGASGNTIYFGEGSWLTVV.

The chain has TRBV13 and TRBJ1-1; 7 positions agree with TRBD1. The length of the CDR3 is 16 residues. J was trimmed by 0 bases and V by 5 bases; bases with no gene match: 9. Germline V gene sequence: CDR1 PRHDT, CDR2 FYEKMQ (reference sequence). CDR3 sequence (DNA): TGTGCCAGCAGCCGAGCCGGGACAGAAATGAACACTGAAGCTTTCTTT. Its translation: CASSRAGTEMNTEAFF. Using reference TRBV13 and TRBJ1-1 for the parts outside the CDR3, the full variable domain is AAGVIQSPRHLIKEKRETATLKCYPIPRHDTVYWYQQGPGQDPQFLISFYEKMQSDKGSIPDRFSAQQFSDYHSELNMSSLELGDSALYFCASSRAGTEMNTEAFFGQGTRLTVV.

This chain uses TRBV7-9 with TRBJ2-7, with a tentative D call TRBD1 (6 bases). Per the germline V gene, CDR1 is SEHNR and CDR2 is FQNEAQ (reference sequence). CDR3 length: 14 residues. The germline V and J ends were trimmed by 2 bases and 0 bases, with 8 bases remaining between them. The CDR3 DNA reads as TGTGCCAGCAGCTTACAACAGGGCTCCTACGAGCAGTACTTC. Its protein is CASSLQQGSYEQYF.

The V gene is TRBV7-3, the J gene TRBJ1-1; unclear D gene. V lost 3 bases to trimming and J lost 0 bases, with 8 bases between them. This CDR3 is built from 14 residues. Germline V gene lookup returns CDR1 SGHTA and CDR2 FQGTGA. The chain's CDR3 is CASSLGSLNTEAFF. The CDR3 DNA is TGTGCCAGCAGCTTGGGCAGCCTGAACACTGAAGCTTTCTTT.

This chain links TRBV2 with TRBJ1-3; TRBD1 matches 7 bases. The CDR3 length is 14 residues. The J segment lost 4 bases and the V segment lost 6 bases, leaving 6 bases of the junction unmatched. Germline V CDR1 and CDR2: SNHLY, FYNNEI. This CDR3 is CASRPTGYGNTIYF. The CDR3 DNA is TGTGCCAGCAGGCCGACAGGGTACGGAAACACCATATATTTT.

The chain couples TRBV28 to TRBJ1-1, with 8 bases identical to TRBD1. This CDR3 comprises 15 residues. Germline CDR1 and CDR2: MDHEN and SYDVKM. V lost 5 bases, J lost 0 bases, and 5 bases stayed unmatched. CDR3 bases: TGTGCCAGCAGTCCAGGGACAGGCATGAACACTGAAGCTTTCTTT. Amino acids: CASSPGTGMNTEAFF.

The chain recombines TRBV19 with TRBJ2-3, with TRBD2 matching over 9 bases. Trimming took 7 bases from V and 1 from J; bases not matched to a gene: 9. The V gene's germline CDR1 is LNHDA and CDR2 SQIVND (reference sequence). The CDR3 covers 16 residues. CDR3 nucleotide sequence: TGTGCCAGTACCCCCCTAGCTAGCGGGGGCACAGATACGCAGTATTTT. This sequence encodes CASTPLASGGTDTQYF. Together with reference TRBV19 and TRBJ2-3, the CDR3 gives the full variable domain: DGGITQSPKYLFRKEGQNVTLSCEQNLNHDAMYWYRQDPGQGLRLIYYSQIVNDFQKGDIAEGYSVSREKKESFPLTVTSAQKNPTAFYLCASTPLASGGTDTQYFGPGTRLTVL.

This chain links TRBV6-1 with TRBJ1-5, with 10 bases lining up with TRBD1. V was pared by 0 bases and J by 1 base, with 3 bases of the junction left unmatched. Looked up from germline, CDR1 is MNHNS and CDR2 is SASEGT. The CDR3 consists of 17 residues. CDR3 region: CASSEAADRGSNQPQHF. CDR3 coding DNA: TGTGCCAGCAGTGAAGCAGCGGACAGGGGGAGCAATCAGCCCCAGCATTTT.

This chain links TRBV5-5 with TRBJ2-5, with D possibly matching TRBD1 (5 bases). V was clipped by 2 bases and J by 5 bases, with 19 bases between them. Germline CDR1 reads SGHKS; CDR2 reads YYEKEE (reference sequence). The CDR3 is 16 residues long. The CDR3 spells CASSLGRPGQGETQYF. CDR3 DNA: TGTGCCAGCAGCTTAGGAAGGCCCGGCCAGGGCGAGACCCAGTACTTC.

This rearrangement joins TRBV4-1 to TRBJ1-2, with unresolved D. The germline CDR1 and CDR2 sequences are MGHRA and YSYEKL. Trimming stripped 0 bases from V and 0 bases from J, with 11 bases between. This CDR3 contains 16 residues. The CDR3 loop is CASSQDLGGANYGYTF. The CDR3 DNA reads as TGCGCCAGCAGCCAAGATCTGGGTGGAGCTAACTATGGCTACACCTTC.

The chain uses TRBV2 and TRBJ2-3; 10 bases line up with TRBD2. The J segment lost 4 bases and the V segment lost 6 bases, leaving 7 bases of the junction unmatched. The CDR3 runs 15 residues. Germline assignment: CDR1 SNHLY and CDR2 FYNNEI. The CDR3 DNA reads as TGTGCCAGCAGAGCTAGCGGGAGTATCGCAGATACGCAGTATTTT. Translating gives CASRASGSIADTQYF.

The chain is built from TRBV5-1 and TRBJ2-5, with D maybe TRBD1 (6 bases). V was clipped by 4 bases and J by 4 bases, with 23 bases between them. The CDR3 sequence is 17 residues long. Germline lookup yields CDR1 SGHRS and CDR2 YFSETQ. The DNA of the CDR3 is TGCGCCAGCAGCAGTACCCCCGGGACACGGAAGGGAGAGACCCAGTACTTC. This codes for CASSSTPGTRKGETQYF.

V gene TRBV11-2 combines with J gene TRBJ2-1; D is perhaps TRBD2 (6 bases). Trimming left V 3 bases short and J 9 bases short, with 18 bases between. This CDR3 has 15 residues. In germline, CDR1 is SGHAT, CDR2 FQNNGV. CDR3 DNA: TGTGCCAGCAGCTTCCCCCCCACGGGGGTGAGTGAGCAGTTCTTC. This translates into CASSFPPTGVSEQFF.